This entry lists 22 T cell receptor beta chains sequenced from one sample in a study of T cell repertoires in cytomegalovirus infection. These receptors' antigens are unknown. TCRdb passed the reads through MiXCR, listing each CDR3 protein once. The sample carries some 50,000 distinct CDR3 sequences, under 25% recorded once. This specimen was CD8+ T cells from cultured PBMCs, taken from culture after CMV antigen stimulation. Receptor source: a human donor in good health (CMV status not recorded). Some clones in this sample may be carry-over from other donors' samples.

A note on this clonotype: One junction end does not reproduce the germline sequence, and a read error may be involved. The chain is built from TRBV7-6 and TRBJ2-3; D is uncertain. CDR3 length: 15 residues. Germline V gene data show CDR1 as SGHVS and CDR2 as FNYEAQ. This CDR3 reads CAISLDPGPTDTQYF. CDR3 nucleotides: TGTGCCATCAGCTTAGACCCCGGGCCCACAGATACGCAGTATTTT.

This clonotype has just a few counts. The chain combines TRBV5-4 with TRBJ2-5; possible D gene TRBD2, 6 bases. The CDR3 contains 15 residues. Deletions cut 4 bases from V and 5 bases from J, with 18 bases between. CDR1 is SGHNT and CDR2 is YYREEE in the germline V gene (reference sequence). The DNA of the CDR3 is TGTGCCAGCAGCAGGCGGGATGTACCGAGGGAGACCCAGTACTTC. Translated: CASSRRDVPRETQYF.

This sequence joins TRBV5-1 and TRBJ2-1; 12 bases align to TRBD2. The CDR3 length is 17 residues. Germline V gene lookup returns CDR1 SGHRS and CDR2 YFSETQ. The junction had 14 bases not matched to a gene; V was cut back by 4 bases and J by 9 bases. CDR3 region: CASSGLTSGRYNSEQFF. CDR3 nucleotides: TGCGCCAGCAGCGGATTGACTAGCGGGAGATATAATAGTGAGCAGTTCTTC.

This clonotype was detected only a few times. This chain links TRBV27 with TRBJ1-1, with 8 bases identical to TRBD1. This CDR3 has 15 amino acids. The germline CDR1 and CDR2 sequences are MNHEY and SMNVEV (reference sequence). The V gene end was trimmed by 7 bases and the J gene end by 0 bases; junction bases not matched to a gene: 7. CDR3 sequence (DNA): TGTGCCAGCAACGCCCAGGGGGCGTTGAACACTGAAGCTTTCTTT. Protein sequence: CASNAQGALNTEAFF.

The chain uses TRBV6-5 and TRBJ2-5, with D uncertain. The germline V gene encodes CDR1 MNHEY and CDR2 SVGAGI. The V end lost 6 bases, the J end lost 5 bases, and 16 bases lay between the germline ends. This CDR3 is 14 amino acids long. The CDR3 nucleotides are TGTGCCAGCAGGGCCCCCAAGGTCTCGGAGACCCAGTACTTC. It yields the protein CASRAPKVSETQYF.

The CDR3 is CASSMGTSGSYEQYF. CDR3 DNA: TGTGCCAGCAGCATGGGGACTAGCGGATCCTACGAGCAGTACTTC. The chain is built from TRBV7-3 and TRBJ2-7; 11 bases map to TRBD2. The V segment lost 5 bases and the J segment 1 base; nucleotides outside the gene matches: 4. Germline V lookup: CDR1 SGHTA, CDR2 FQGTGA. This CDR3 spans 15 amino acids.

CDR3 in DNA: TGTGCCAGCAGACACGGGACTAGCGGGGAGAGGGAGACCCAGTACTTC. This gives the protein CASRHGTSGERETQYF. The chain carries TRBV6-2 or TRBV6-3 and TRBJ2-5, with TRBD2 matching 13 bases. Germline CDR1 reads MNHEY; CDR2 reads SVGEGT. The trim removed 6 bases at V and 5 bases at J, leaving 9 bases unmatched. The CDR3 sequence is 16 residues long.

This clonotype appeared a few times. This rearrangement joins TRBV12-3 or TRBV12-4 to TRBJ1-2, with D tentatively TRBD1 (5 bases). Trimming cost V 5 bases and J 3 bases, with 13 bases left between them. This CDR3 has 14 residues. CDR3 protein: CASSRGGSYYGYTF. CDR3 DNA: TGTGCCAGCAGTCGGGGGGGTTCGTACTATGGCTACACCTTC.

This clonotype was found a few times. This chain uses TRBV27 with TRBJ2-4, with TRBD2 identical over 8 bases. Per the germline V gene, CDR1 is MNHEY and CDR2 is SMNVEV (reference sequence). The V gene end was trimmed by 6 bases and the J gene end by 3 bases; junction bases not matched to a gene: 4. This CDR3 is built from 14 residues. The chain's CDR3 is CASRTAGGKNIQYF. Written as DNA, the CDR3 is TGTGCCAGCAGAACCGCGGGGGGCAAAAACATTCAGTACTTC.

In this sample, this clonotype turned up a few times. This sequence joins TRBV7-8 and TRBJ2-7; the match to TRBD1 covers 10 bases. The CDR3 length is 17 residues. V dropped 5 bases and J dropped 2; count of bases not matched to a gene: 12. CDR1 and CDR2 from the germline V gene are SGHVS and FQNEAQ. CDR3 loop: CASSAPGQGQITYEQYF. As DNA, the CDR3 is TGTGCCAGCAGCGCGCCGGGACAGGGGCAAATTACCTACGAGCAGTACTTC.

In this sample, this clonotype turned up a few times. The chain combines TRBV20-1 with TRBJ2-7; 10 nucleotides match TRBD2. Germline V gives CDR1 DFQATT, CDR2 SNEGSKA (reference sequence). J lost 3 bases, V lost 5 bases, and 7 bases had no gene match. The CDR3 has 14 residues. CDR3 in DNA: TGCAGTGCTCTCGGGAGGACTAGCGGCTACGAGCAGTACTTC. Its protein product is CSALGRTSGYEQYF.

V gene TRBV19 combines with J gene TRBJ2-7; 8 bases align to TRBD2. CDR1 is LNHDA and CDR2 is SQIVND in the germline V gene (reference sequence). This CDR3 has 13 amino acids. V was clipped by 3 bases and J by 5 bases; unmatched bases: 3. CDR3 DNA sequence: TGTGCCAGTAGTATGCGGGAGGAAGACGAGCAGTACTTC. Translating gives CASSMREEDEQYF.

On this clonotype itself: Germline is not matched at one junction end, which may reflect a read error. The chain has TRBV12-5 and TRBJ2-7; D may be TRBD1 or TRBD2 (5 bases each). The germline V gene encodes CDR1 LGHNT and CDR2 FRNRAP. This CDR3 has 14 residues. The CDR3 protein is CASGQSGRIYEQNF. The CDR3, as DNA: TGTGCTAGTGGCCAATCGGGACGGATCTACGAGCAGAACTTC.

In this sample, this clonotype turned up many times. The chain employs TRBV6-6 and TRBJ2-3, with 9 bases matching TRBD2. The V segment lost 6 bases and the J segment 5 bases; nucleotides outside the gene matches: 9. Germline V gene sequence: CDR1 MNHNY, CDR2 SVGAGI (reference sequence). The length of the CDR3 is 15 residues. The DNA of the CDR3 is TGTGCCAGCAGCCTTAGCGGGGGCCGTGGAGATACGCAGTATTTT. As protein: CASSLSGGRGDTQYF.

J is TRBJ1-1 and V is TRBV6-2 or TRBV6-3; D is undetermined. Trimming stripped 1 base from V and 8 bases from J, with 8 bases between. The CDR3 consists of 12 residues. CDR1 is MNHEY and CDR2 is SVGEGT in the germline V gene. The CDR3, as DNA: TGTGCCAGCAGTTACTTAGGGCAGGAAGCTTTCTTT. It yields the protein CASSYLGQEAFF.

The chain employs TRBV4-2 and TRBJ2-5; 7 bases line up with TRBD2. The germline CDR1 and CDR2 sequences are LGHNA and YNFKEQ. J lost 9 bases, V lost 2 bases, and 15 bases had no gene match. There are 16 residues in the CDR3. CDR3 loop: CASSQLLSSGPGAQYF. In DNA form, the CDR3 reads TGTGCCAGCAGCCAACTCCTTTCTAGCGGACCTGGGGCCCAGTACTTC.

This clonotype was seen many times. The chain couples TRBV4-1 to TRBJ2-7; 12 bases agree with TRBD2. Trimming at V came to 0 bases and at J to 6 bases, leaving 6 bases not matched to a gene. This CDR3 comprises 16 residues. The germline V gene has CDR1 MGHRA and CDR2 YSYEKL. DNA for the CDR3: TGCGCCAGCAGCCAAGACCTCCAACTAGCGGGAGGCGAGCAGTACTTC. Translating it yields CASSQDLQLAGGEQYF.

The genes are TRBV7-9 and TRBJ1-1; 9 nucleotides line up with TRBD1. From germline, CDR1 is SEHNR and CDR2 FQNEAQ (reference sequence). V dropped 4 bases and J dropped 1; count of bases not matched to a gene: 10. The CDR3 runs 17 residues. The CDR3 DNA follows: TGTGCCAGCAGCTCTTTAGGGACAGGGCTCGCGAACACTGAAGCTTTCTTT. It encodes CASSSLGTGLANTEAFF.

This clonotype showed up just once. This chain links TRBV29-1 with TRBJ2-5; D tentatively reads TRBD1 or TRBD2 (5 bases each). CDR1 is SQVTM and CDR2 is ANQGSEA in the germline V gene. The ends were cut back, 2 bases at V and 5 bases at J, with 18 bases in the middle. There are 15 residues in the CDR3. In DNA form, the CDR3 reads TGCAGCGTTGAAAAGGGGAGCGGATACGGGGAGACCCAGTACTTC. This gives the protein CSVEKGSGYGETQYF.

This clonotype occurred many times. This chain links TRBV7-2 with TRBJ1-6; TRBD1 matches 11 bases. This CDR3 region has 18 residues. Losses at the gene ends were 5 bases for V and 5 bases for J; bases not matched to a gene: 11. Germline V gene data show CDR1 as SGHTA and CDR2 as FQGNSA. The CDR3 spells CASSPGTGGYRNNSPLHF. DNA for the CDR3: TGTGCCAGCAGCCCCGGGACAGGGGGATATAGGAATAATTCACCCCTCCACTTT.

This clonotype was seen only a few times. This chain links TRBV4-2 with TRBJ2-1; D not resolved. Trimming shortened V by 1 base and J by 6 bases, and 4 bases separated the two germline ends. CDR1 is LGHNA and CDR2 is YNFKEQ in the germline V gene. The CDR3 contains 12 residues. CDR3 residues: CASSQAANEQFF. CDR3 bases: TGTGCCAGCAGCCAAGCGGCCAATGAGCAGTTCTTC.

The genes are TRBV12-3 or TRBV12-4 and TRBJ1-5; D remains ambiguous. The germline V and J ends were trimmed by 5 bases and 7 bases, with 18 bases remaining between them. The CDR3 runs 15 residues. CDR3 DNA sequence: TGTGCCAGCAGTGTCGTAGGGCAGGCGGGGCAGCCCCAGCATTTT. Protein product: CASSVVGQAGQPQHF.